These 2 T cell receptor beta chains originate from one sample sequenced in a study of beta chain features in type 1 diabetes. These receptors are not linked to any known antigen. Study conclusions and caveats: Moderate but significant shortening of TCRB CDR3s was recorded in all four CD4+ subsets from Type 1 diabetes patients.

TCRB transcripts that were expressed got sequenced, as all of the isolated RNA had been reverse transcribed. The data were produced by immunoSEQ multiplex PCR, yet TCRdb's version contains in-frame clones alone and is incomplete. Of about 270,000 clones in the sample, 13% to 15% are singletons; the top ten hold 0.017%. Sequences were obtained from naive CD4+ T cells from blood. Source of these receptors: a man aged 25 to 45 with type 1 diabetes.

In its sample, this clone was seen a few times. The chain carries TRBV7-2 and TRBJ2-3, with D perhaps matching TRBD2 (6 bases). The CDR3 extends over 17 amino acids. Germline V lookup: CDR1 SGHTA, CDR2 FQGNSA. Between the trimmed V and J ends, which lost 1 base and 0 bases, there was a span of 14 bases. The CDR3 spells CASSLVPSAGSTDTQYF. The CDR3 DNA is TGTGCCAGCAGCTTAGTTCCGAGCGCGGGAAGCACAGATACGCAGTATTTT.

This chain connects TRBV5-1 to TRBJ2-5; TRBD2 agrees at 10 bases. This CDR3 comprises 14 residues. Germline CDR1 reads SGHRS; CDR2 reads YFSETQ. After removal of 4 bases from V and 5 bases from J, the junction contained 5 bases not matched to a gene. Here the CDR3 DNA reads TGCGCCAGCAGCCCCGGGACTAGCGTCGAGACCCAGTACTTC. Translating gives CASSPGTSVETQYF.